A single sample is the source of the 25 T cell receptor beta chains below, sequenced in a study of spatial heterogeneity in lung cancer (dated by TCRdb to between 2019 and 2020). Libraries were made using 5' RACE. For sequencing, a NextSeq 500 was employed. TCRdb reprocessing: public reads trimmed at Q25 with fastp, clones called with MiXCR, in-frame beta chains kept. Under each unique CDR3 protein, matching rows form one entry showing the most common genes and DNA. A total of around 110,000 distinct CDR3 sequences appear in this sample, 9% to 15% of them only once. In total, the top ten clones hold 15% to 20% of the sample. Per the publication, the time point label means: blood at routine non-recurrence follow-up after resection. Whole RNA extracted from tumor and nontumor lung tissue, or from cryopreserved PBMC samples, was used for TCR sequencing without cell sorting. This sample comprised PBMCs, obtained at follow-up. The receptors shown here come from a male donor with early-stage non-small cell lung cancer.

This clonotype was detected a few times. This sequence joins TRBV7-2 and TRBJ2-7; D call uncertain. This CDR3 region has 13 residues. Germline loops: CDR1 SGHTA, CDR2 FQGNSA. Deletions cut 5 bases from V and 2 bases from J, with 10 bases between. In DNA, the CDR3 is TGTGCCAGCAGCACCCGACAAGCCTACGAGCAGTACTTC. The encoded protein is CASSTRQAYEQYF.

This clonotype has at least ten counts. The chain couples TRBV5-1 to TRBJ2-5; unclear D gene. Germline CDR1 reads SGHRS; CDR2 reads YFSETQ. The CDR3 runs 12 residues. V was trimmed by 3 bases and J by 2 bases, leaving 5 bases between them. The CDR3 DNA reads TGCGCCAGCAGCTCACCTCAAGAGACCCAGTACTTC. Translation gives CASSSPQETQYF.

The rearrangement joins TRBV7-2 to TRBJ2-5, with 9 bases lining up with TRBD2. Germline trimming cut 6 bases from V and 4 bases from J; bases unmatched to any gene: 6. The germline V gene has CDR1 SGHTA and CDR2 FQGNSA. The length of the CDR3 is 14 residues. In DNA form, the CDR3 reads TGTGCCAGCAGATCCCGGACTAGCGCAGAGACCCAGTACTTC. It specifies CASRSRTSAETQYF.

This clonotype was counted at least ten times. J is TRBJ1-4 and V is TRBV7-2; D gene unclear. Germline values: CDR1 SGHTA, CDR2 FQGNSA. V was pared by 5 bases and J by 0 bases, with 4 bases between. This CDR3 has 13 residues. CDR3 sequence reads: CASSPSTNEKLFF. The CDR3 nucleotides are TGTGCCAGCAGCCCATCAACTAATGAAAAACTGTTTTTT.

This clonotype was seen a handful of times. The chain joins TRBV7-2 to TRBJ2-2; D ambiguous. Germline V lookup: CDR1 SGHTA, CDR2 FQGNSA. This CDR3 has 15 residues. The V end lost 7 bases, the J end lost 4 bases, and 16 bases lay between the germline ends. As DNA, the CDR3 is TGTGCCAGCACCCCCAGTCGCTCGGGCACCGGGGAGCTGTTTTTT. Amino acid sequence: CASTPSRSGTGELFF.

The sample holds a few counts of this clonotype. This CDR3 reads CASSLPQVEQYF. The CDR3 DNA reads as TGTGCCAGCAGCTTGCCGCAGGTCGAGCAGTACTTC. The rearrangement links TRBV7-9 to TRBJ2-7; D is unresolved. The CDR3 spans 12 residues. Trimming removed 3 bases from V and 6 bases from J, with 9 bases in between. Germline V gene lookup returns CDR1 SEHNR and CDR2 FQNEAQ (reference sequence).

This clonotype has at least ten counts. The rearrangement uses TRBV29-1 and TRBJ2-7; 8 bases match TRBD2. Germline lookup yields CDR1 SQVTM and CDR2 ANQGSEA. This CDR3 region has 13 residues. V was clipped by 4 bases and J by 2 bases; unmatched bases: 4. CDR3 region: CSVVLAGTYEQYF. The CDR3 DNA follows: TGCAGCGTTGTGCTAGCGGGTACCTACGAGCAGTACTTC.

This chain joins TRBV7-2 and TRBJ1-2, with no clear D. Germline V gene sequence: CDR1 SGHTA, CDR2 FQGNSA. CDR3 length: 14 amino acids. V was clipped by 6 bases and J by 2 bases, with 13 bases between them. CDR3 DNA sequence: TGTGCCAGCAGTACTGCCCTGGGAAACTATGGCTACACCTTC. Translating gives CASSTALGNYGYTF. Complete variable domain (other parts from reference TRBV7-2 and TRBJ1-2): GAGVSQSPSNKVTEKGKDVELRCDPISGHTALYWYRQSLGQGLEFLIYFQGNSAPDKSGLPSDRFSAERTGGSVSTLTIQRTQQEDSAVYLCASSTALGNYGYTFGSGTRLTVV.

V and J are TRBV27 and TRBJ2-2, with unresolved D. The CDR3 runs to 17 residues. Germline CDR1 reads MNHEY; CDR2 reads SMNVEV (reference sequence). The germline V and J ends were trimmed by 3 bases and 0 bases, with 14 bases remaining between them. The CDR3 is CASSFSRRASNTGELFF. In nucleotides, the CDR3 is TGTGCCAGCAGTTTTTCGCGAAGAGCTTCGAACACCGGGGAGCTGTTTTTT.

This clonotype appeared a few times. The chain links TRBV27 to TRBJ2-3; D call uncertain. Germline-derived CDR1 and CDR2 are MNHEY and SMNVEV (reference sequence). The CDR3 is 13 amino acids. Trimming shortened V by 3 bases and J by 0 bases, and 4 bases separated the two germline ends. The CDR3, as DNA: TGTGCCAGCAGTTTCAGTAGCACAGATACGCAGTATTTT. Its protein is CASSFSSTDTQYF.

This clonotype showed up just a few times. The chain joins TRBV18 to TRBJ1-6, with D unresolved. CDR3 size: 17 residues. V gave up 0 bases and J gave up 0 bases, with 9 bases separating them. CDR1 is KGHSH, CDR2 LQKENI, per germline. This CDR3 reads CASSPPRQGSYNSPLHF. In DNA form, the CDR3 reads TGTGCCAGCTCACCACCAAGACAAGGCTCCTATAATTCACCCCTCCACTTT.

The chain employs TRBV6-6 and TRBJ1-1; TRBD1 aligns across 10 bases. The CDR3 totals 17 residues. The V segment lost 9 bases and the J segment 0 bases; nucleotides outside the gene matches: 13. In germline, CDR1 is MNHNY, CDR2 SVGAGI (reference sequence). The CDR3 loop is CASPRGQGDWMNTEAFF. The CDR3 bases are TGTGCCAGTCCCCGAGGACAGGGGGATTGGATGAACACTGAAGCTTTCTTT.

The chain combines TRBV18 with TRBJ1-2; the D is unclear. The V and J ends lost 0 bases and 3 bases respectively, with 5 bases between them. The length of the CDR3 is 13 residues. Per the germline V gene, CDR1 is KGHSH and CDR2 is LQKENI. The CDR3 bases are TGTGCCAGCTCACCACCGATGGACTATGGCTACACCTTC. The encoded protein is CASSPPMDYGYTF. The variable domain in full, with the rest retrieved from reference TRBV18 and TRBJ1-2, is NAGVMQNPRHLVRRRGQEARLRCSPMKGHSHVYWYRQLPEEGLKFMVYLQKENIIDESGMPKERFSAEFPKEGPSILRIQQVVRGDSAAYFCASSPPMDYGYTFGSGTRLTVV.

This clonotype was counted at least ten times. The V call is TRBV7-8, the J call TRBJ2-3, with D unclear. This CDR3 spans 14 amino acids. Trimming took 5 bases from V and 2 from J, leaving 11 bases between them. The V gene's germline CDR1 is SGHVS and CDR2 FQNEAQ. CDR3 bases: TGTGCCAGCAGCGCCTATTCCCTCACAGATACGCAGTATTTT. Encoded protein: CASSAYSLTDTQYF.

This clonotype was detected a few times. V gene TRBV6-2 or TRBV6-3 combines with J gene TRBJ1-5, with D possibly TRBD1 on 5 matching bases. The CDR3 covers 16 residues. Germline V lookup: CDR1 MNHEY, CDR2 SVGEGT. V was clipped by 6 bases and J by 4 bases, with 19 bases between them. The CDR3 loop reads CASSRTLTATNQPQHF. CDR3 nucleotide sequence: TGTGCCAGCAGCCGCACCTTGACAGCGACTAATCAGCCCCAGCATTTT.

This rearrangement joins TRBV5-4 to TRBJ1-6; D possibly corresponds to TRBD1 (5 bases). The CDR3 totals 15 residues. Germline V gene lookup returns CDR1 SGHNT and CDR2 YYREEE (reference sequence). Trimming left V 4 bases short and J 8 bases short, with 16 bases between. The CDR3 loop is CASSPDLQDYSPLHF. The CDR3 nucleotides are TGTGCCAGCAGCCCCGACCTACAGGATTATTCACCCCTCCACTTT. Variable domain in full (rest from reference TRBV5-4 and TRBJ1-6): ETGVTQSPTHLIKTRGQQVTLRCSSQSGHNTVSWYQQALGQGPQFIFQYYREEENGRGNFPPRFSGLQFPNYSSELNVNALELDDSALYLCASSPDLQDYSPLHFGNGTRLTVT.

This clonotype was recorded a few times. The chain links TRBV5-1 to TRBJ1-2; D call uncertain. The V end lost 4 bases, the J end lost 0 bases, and 4 bases lay between the germline ends. The CDR3 sequence is 12 residues long. Per the germline V gene, CDR1 is SGHRS and CDR2 is YFSETQ. CDR3 residues: CASSEANYGYTF. The CDR3 region has the DNA TGCGCCAGCAGCGAAGCTAACTATGGCTACACCTTC.

This clonotype was detected many times. The rearrangement joins TRBV10-3 to TRBJ1-5; 9 bases map to TRBD1. This CDR3 comprises 14 residues. After removal of 5 bases from V and 7 bases from J, the junction contained 6 bases not matched to a gene. CDR1 and CDR2 (germline): ENHRY, SYGVKD. CDR3 sequence: CAISRTGDGQPQHF. The CDR3 region has the DNA TGTGCCATCAGTCGGACAGGGGACGGGCAGCCCCAGCATTTT.

This clonotype appeared many times. V usage is TRBV12-5 and J usage is TRBJ2-1; D is uncertain. The CDR3 has 14 amino acids. The germline V and J ends were trimmed by 1 base and 1 base, with 5 bases remaining between them. The germline CDR1 and CDR2 sequences are LGHNT and FRNRAP. The CDR3: CASGLGGSYNEQFF. The CDR3 DNA reads as TGTGCTAGTGGTTTGGGGGGTTCCTACAATGAGCAGTTCTTC. Looking up the rest from reference TRBV12-5 and TRBJ2-1 gives the full variable domain: DARVTQTPRHKVTEMGQEVTMRCQPILGHNTVFWYRQTMMQGLELLAYFRNRAPLDDSGMPKDRFSAEMPDATLATLKIQPSEPRDSAVYFCASGLGGSYNEQFFGPGTRLTVL.

The table lists this clonotype with many counts. The chain joins TRBV30 to TRBJ2-6; 9 nucleotides align to TRBD1. The CDR3 sequence is 17 residues long. Germline V CDR1 and CDR2: GTSNPN, SVGIG (reference sequence). V shed 5 bases and J 0 bases; nucleotides not matched to a gene: 8. The CDR3 protein is CAWGLGTGPSGANVLTF. Here the CDR3 DNA reads TGTGCCTGGGGGCTCGGGACAGGGCCCTCTGGGGCCAACGTCCTGACTTTC.

This clonotype appeared a few times. The chain carries TRBV5-4 and TRBJ2-7; TRBD2 matches at 7 bases. Unmatched junction bases numbered 11, after V lost 3 bases and J lost 2 bases. The CDR3 totals 16 residues. Germline V gene data show CDR1 as SGHNT and CDR2 as YYREEE (reference sequence). The DNA for the CDR3 is TGTGCCAGCAGCTGGGGAGCGGGAAAGAAGACCTACGAGCAGTACTTC. It is translated as CASSWGAGKKTYEQYF.

The J gene is TRBJ2-1, the V gene TRBV24-1; D is possibly TRBD1 (5 bases). The CDR3 loop spans 17 amino acids. CDR1 is KGHDR, CDR2 SFDVKD, per germline. Trimming took 3 bases from V and 0 from J, leaving 14 bases between them. The chain's CDR3 is CATSDTLTESSYNEQFF. In DNA, the CDR3 is TGTGCCACCAGTGATACCTTGACAGAGAGCTCCTACAATGAGCAGTTCTTC.

This clonotype occurred a few times. CDR3 amino acids: CASSPGQDGEKLFF. For the CDR3, the DNA is TGTGCCAGCTCACCCGGACAGGACGGCGAAAAACTGTTTTTT. The chain joins TRBV18 to TRBJ1-4, with 7 bases matching TRBD1. V trimming: 3 bases; J trimming: 8 bases; junction bases outside the gene matches: 6. The CDR3 contains 14 residues. CDR1 and CDR2 from the germline V gene are KGHSH and LQKENI.

This clonotype was seen a few times. The V and J genes are TRBV11-3 and TRBJ2-1; the match to TRBD2 covers 7 bases. The CDR3 spans 13 residues. V shed 3 bases and J 9 bases; nucleotides not matched to a gene: 5. CDR1 SGHNT and CDR2 YENEEA come from the germline V gene. Here the CDR3 reads CASSFSERGEQFF. The CDR3 nucleotides read TGTGCCAGCAGCTTTAGCGAGCGGGGTGAGCAGTTCTTC. The whole variable domain, remainder taken from reference TRBV11-3 and TRBJ2-1, is EAGVVQSPRYKIIEKKQPVAFWCNPISGHNTLYWYLQNLGQGPELLIRYENEEAVDDSQLPKDRFSAERLKGVDSTLKIQPAELGDSAVYLCASSFSERGEQFFGPGTRLTVL.

The chain uses TRBV7-2 and TRBJ2-4; D remains unclear. Germline CDR1 and CDR2: SGHTA and FQGNSA. This CDR3 contains 16 residues. Trimming took 4 bases from V and 2 from J, leaving 15 bases between them. CDR3 nucleotides: TGTGCCAGCAGCTACAGAGGTCGCCCACCCAAAAACATTCAGTACTTC. Its translation: CASSYRGRPPKNIQYF.